These 24 T cell receptor beta chains were sequenced from one sample in a study of radiotherapy plus CTLA-4 blockade in lung cancer. TCRdb's table, derived via immunoSEQ multiplex PCR, lists solely in-frame clones and lacks some. This sample has 35,000 to 40,000 clones, with 85% found just once. The sample here was peripheral blood, taken from a patient treated with radiotherapy plus ipilimumab. These receptors came from a human donor with non-small cell lung cancer who had stable disease on radiotherapy plus ipilimumab.

The CDR3 coding sequence is TGTGCCAGCAGCTTAGCCGAGGCCCAGTACTTC. Protein sequence: CASSLAEAQYF. This chain links TRBV7-9 with TRBJ2-5; D unresolved. Trimming pared 0 bases from V and 9 bases from J, leaving 5 bases between. The germline V gene encodes CDR1 SEHNR and CDR2 FQNEAQ (reference sequence). CDR3 length: 11 residues.

The chain employs TRBV28 and TRBJ1-2; perhaps TRBD1 as D (5 bases). V was cut by 7 bases and J by 8 bases, with 17 bases left in between. The CDR3 totals 13 residues. Looked up from germline, CDR1 is MDHEN and CDR2 is SYDVKM. The CDR3 reads CASNRIRVGGYTF. CDR3 nucleotide sequence: TGTGCCAGCAACCGGATCAGGGTAGGCGGCTACACCTTC.

The chain is built from TRBV10-3 and TRBJ2-6, with D perhaps matching TRBD1 or TRBD2 (6 bases each). Germline assignment: CDR1 ENHRY and CDR2 SYGVKD. V was trimmed by 6 bases and J by 1 base, leaving 10 bases between them. CDR3 length: 15 residues. The CDR3 nucleotides read TGTGCCATCAGGGAGGGACATTCTGGGGCCAACGTCCTGACTTTC. This gives the protein CAIREGHSGANVLTF.

In its sample, this clone was seen a few times. The V and J genes are TRBV4-3 and TRBJ2-5; TRBD2 is a possible D gene (6 bases). This CDR3 region has 16 residues. Per the germline V gene, CDR1 is LGHNA and CDR2 is YSLEER. Deletions cut 1 base from V and 5 bases from J, with 17 bases between. The CDR3 sequence is CASSQAGGLGAETQYF. CDR3 sequence (DNA): TGCGCCAGCAGCCAAGCCGGGGGACTCGGGGCGGAGACCCAGTACTTC.

This clone was seen once. The V and J genes are TRBV5-4 and TRBJ2-1; 7 bases map to TRBD2. The V gene's germline CDR1 is SGHNT and CDR2 YYREEE (reference sequence). This CDR3 is built from 17 residues. J was trimmed by 0 bases and V by 1 base; bases with no gene match: 7. For the CDR3, the DNA is TGTGCCAGCAGCTTGCCCAGCGGGACGAGCTCCTACAATGAGCAGTTCTTC. It encodes CASSLPSGTSSYNEQFF.

This chain connects TRBV28 to TRBJ1-1, with 8 positions matching TRBD1. Germline CDR1 is MDHEN and CDR2 is SYDVKM. The CDR3 extends over 15 amino acids. The junction had 9 bases not matched to a gene; V was cut back by 5 bases and J by 4 bases. CDR3 in amino acids: CASSMSGQGATEAFF. The CDR3 DNA follows: TGTGCCAGCAGTATGTCCGGACAGGGTGCCACTGAAGCTTTCTTT.

This clone was picked up one time. The chain has TRBV6-1 and TRBJ2-5, with unresolved D. The CDR3 length is 12 residues. The germline gives CDR1 MNHNS, CDR2 SASEGT. Trimming removed 6 bases from V and 5 bases from J, with 10 bases in between. CDR3 in DNA: TGTGCCAGCAGGGTTCAGTCGGAGACCCAGTACTTC. The encoded protein is CASRVQSETQYF.

This clone was picked up one time. The V call is TRBV27, the J call TRBJ1-2; D not resolved. The V and J ends lost 10 bases and 6 bases respectively, with 21 bases between them. Germline CDR1 reads MNHEY; CDR2 reads SMNVEV (reference sequence). The length of the CDR3 is 14 residues. The CDR3, as DNA: TGTGCCACCAAGCTGACAATGGCCTTGGATGGCTACACCTTC. Protein: CATKLTMALDGYTF.

The V gene is TRBV7-8, the J gene TRBJ1-2; 9 nucleotides match TRBD1. From germline, CDR1 is SGHVS and CDR2 FQNEAQ. The CDR3 is made up of 15 amino acids. J was trimmed by 4 bases and V by 4 bases; bases with no gene match: 7. In DNA form, the CDR3 reads TGTGCCAGCAGCTCCAGGACAGGGGCTAGCTATGGCTACACCTTC. It yields the protein CASSSRTGASYGYTF. The whole variable domain, remainder taken from reference TRBV7-8 and TRBJ1-2, is GAGVSQSPRYKVAKRGQDVALRCDPISGHVSLFWYQQALGQGPEFLTYFQNEAQLDKSGLPSDRFFAERPEGSVSTLKIQRTQQEDSAVYLCASSSRTGASYGYTFGSGTRLTVV.

This clone is a singleton in its sample. The V and J genes are TRBV19 and TRBJ2-7; TRBD2 might be the D (5 bases). The germline V gene has CDR1 LNHDA and CDR2 SQIVND (reference sequence). The CDR3 has 14 amino acids. V was shortened by 2 bases and J by 1 base, with 9 bases between the two germline ends. DNA of the CDR3: TGTGCCAGTAGTATATCGCCGGGGTCCTACGAGCAGTACTTC. This gives the protein CASSISPGSYEQYF.

The J gene is TRBJ2-1, the V gene TRBV7-8, with TRBD2 as a possible D gene (7 bases). The CDR3 consists of 19 residues. V was shortened by 5 bases and J by 0 bases, with 23 bases between the two germline ends. Per the germline V gene, CDR1 is SGHVS and CDR2 is FQNEAQ. The CDR3 region has the DNA TGTGCCAGCAGCCCGGGGGGCCGGCCGCACCGCAGCTCCTACAATGAGCAGTTCTTC. This translates into CASSPGGRPHRSSYNEQFF.

V and J are TRBV14 and TRBJ2-1, with D unclear. This CDR3 spans 13 amino acids. Germline V CDR1 and CDR2: SGHDN, FVKESK. Trimming left V 0 bases short and J 7 bases short, with 7 bases between. The CDR3 loop is CASSQDRWNEQFF. As DNA, the CDR3 is TGTGCCAGCAGCCAAGATAGATGGAATGAGCAGTTCTTC.

Here the CDR3 reads CASSQGQTNTEAFF. CDR3 coding DNA: TGTGCCAGCAGCCAGGGACAGACGAACACTGAAGCTTTCTTT. The J gene is TRBJ1-1, the V gene TRBV14, with TRBD1 matching 7 bases. Germline CDR1 is SGHDN and CDR2 is FVKESK. There are 14 residues in the CDR3. V shed 3 bases, J shed 1 base, and the junction held 2 bases outside the gene matches.

This clone was observed a handful of times. The chain couples TRBV27 to TRBJ2-2, with 16 positions matching TRBD2. This CDR3 contains 14 residues. Trimming removed 8 bases from V and 8 bases from J; junction bases left unmatched: 2. CDR1 MNHEY and CDR2 SMNVEV come from the germline V gene (reference sequence). CDR3 nucleotides: TGTGCCAGCGGGACTAGCGGGAGGGCGGGGGAGCTGTTTTTT. Protein: CASGTSGRAGELFF.

This clone was detected once. The V call is TRBV27, the J call TRBJ2-1; TRBD2 matches 12 bases. Germline V lookup: CDR1 MNHEY, CDR2 SMNVEV (reference sequence). Unmatched junction bases numbered 11, after V lost 4 bases and J lost 7 bases. The CDR3 is 17 residues long. DNA of the CDR3: TGTGCCAGCAGTTCGCTTTCTAGCGGGAGGGCCGGGAATGAGCAGTTCTTC. Its protein product is CASSSLSSGRAGNEQFF.

The CDR3 region is CASSRLLRGTGWAEQYF. CDR3 bases: TGTGCCAGCAGTCGGCTACTTCGTGGGACAGGGTGGGCCGAGCAGTACTTC. The rearrangement links TRBV27 to TRBJ2-7; 9 nucleotides match TRBD1. The V gene end was trimmed by 5 bases and the J gene end by 6 bases; junction bases not matched to a gene: 17. Germline values: CDR1 MNHEY, CDR2 SMNVEV (reference sequence). The CDR3 contains 17 residues.

The CDR3 region has the DNA TGTGCCAGCACTCCTCTTAGGACAGGGATTAATCAGCCCCAGCATTTT. Protein: CASTPLRTGINQPQHF. The chain is built from TRBV6-6 and TRBJ1-5; 8 nucleotides line up with TRBD1. Losses at the gene ends were 7 bases for V and 4 bases for J; bases not matched to a gene: 12. The CDR3 contains 16 residues. CDR1 and CDR2 from the germline V gene are MNHNY and SVGAGI (reference sequence).

This chain connects TRBV21-1 to TRBJ2-7; the listed D gene, TRBD2, was not tested against the DNA. TRBV21-1 is a pseudogene segment. The CDR3 sequence is 21 residues long. The CDR3 sequence: CASSKTPLVAFTSGSSYEQYF. In DNA form, the CDR3 reads TGTGCCAGCAGCAAAACCCCCTTGGTCGCCTTCACTAGCGGGAGCTCCTACGAGCAGTACTTC.

The chain links TRBV2 to TRBJ2-1; D is perhaps TRBD1 (6 bases). The CDR3 totals 13 residues. CDR1 is SNHLY and CDR2 is FYNNEI in the germline V gene. V lost 8 bases and J lost 7, with 15 bases in between. The CDR3 spells CASERGSQNEQFF. The CDR3, as DNA: TGTGCCAGCGAAAGGGGGTCCCAGAATGAGCAGTTCTTC.

The chain joins TRBV18 to TRBJ2-7; the D gene is possibly TRBD2 (6 bases). The CDR3 has 13 residues. V was pared by 0 bases and J by 3 bases, with 6 bases between. Germline V gene sequence: CDR1 KGHSH, CDR2 LQKENI. CDR3 sequence: CASSPPGLYEQYF. As DNA, the CDR3 is TGTGCCAGCTCACCACCGGGACTCTACGAGCAGTACTTC.

The chain links TRBV6-5 to TRBJ1-2; 8 positions agree with TRBD1. The V segment lost 6 bases and the J segment 8 bases; nucleotides outside the gene matches: 5. The CDR3 contains 12 residues. Germline lookup yields CDR1 MNHEY and CDR2 SVGAGI. CDR3 coding DNA: TGTGCCAGCAGACGGACAGGGACCGGCTACACCTTC. Its translation is CASRRTGTGYTF.

A single count supports this clone. The chain combines TRBV5-8 with TRBJ2-1, with 7 bases lining up with TRBD1. This CDR3 has 15 amino acids. V shed 2 bases and J 8 bases; nucleotides not matched to a gene: 10. Germline CDR1 and CDR2: SGHTS and YDEGEE. CDR3 amino acids: CASSFRGRGWDEQFF. CDR3 nucleotide sequence: TGTGCCAGCAGCTTTCGGGGCAGGGGGTGGGATGAGCAGTTCTTC.

The gene calls are TRBV18 and TRBJ2-1, with a tentative D call TRBD2 (5 bases). V lost 3 bases, J lost 9 bases, and 15 bases lay in between. Germline V CDR1 and CDR2: KGHSH, LQKENI. This CDR3 comprises 14 residues. The CDR3 DNA sequence: TGTGCCAGCTCACCGGGATTCGGCGGGCCTGAGCAGTTCTTC. Its translation is CASSPGFGGPEQFF.

This clone has more than one count but fewer than ten. The genes are TRBV19 and TRBJ1-1; D may be TRBD1 (5 bases). Trimming took 5 bases from V and 0 from J, leaving 10 bases between them. CDR1 and CDR2 (germline): LNHDA, SQIVND (reference sequence). The CDR3 consists of 14 residues. This CDR3 is CASSVSRVNTEAFF. Written as DNA, the CDR3 is TGTGCCAGTAGTGTTAGCAGGGTGAACACTGAAGCTTTCTTT.